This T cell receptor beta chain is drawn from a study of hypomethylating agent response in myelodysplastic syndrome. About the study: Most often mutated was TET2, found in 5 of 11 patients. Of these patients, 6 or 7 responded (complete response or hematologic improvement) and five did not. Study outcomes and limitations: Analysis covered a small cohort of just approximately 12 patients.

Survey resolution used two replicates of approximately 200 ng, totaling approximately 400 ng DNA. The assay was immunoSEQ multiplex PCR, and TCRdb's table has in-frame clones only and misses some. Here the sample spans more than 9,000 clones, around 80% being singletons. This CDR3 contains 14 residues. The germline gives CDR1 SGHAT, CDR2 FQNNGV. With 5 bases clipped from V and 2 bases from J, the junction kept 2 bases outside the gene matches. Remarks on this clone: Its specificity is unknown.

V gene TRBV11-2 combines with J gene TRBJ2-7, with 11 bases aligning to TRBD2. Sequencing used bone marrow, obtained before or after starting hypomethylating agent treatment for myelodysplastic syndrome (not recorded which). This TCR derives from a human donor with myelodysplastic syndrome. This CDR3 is CASSRSGGAYEQYF. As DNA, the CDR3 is TGTGCCAGCAGCCGTAGCGGGGGGGCCTACGAGCAGTACTTC.